The clone carrying this T cell receptor beta chain turned up a few times. These data originate in a study of OX40 agonist ivuxolimab in advanced cancers. Libraries were prepared by immunoSEQ multiplex PCR; TCRdb keeps only in-frame clonotypes and omits some of them. Of about 73,000 clones in the sample, around nine tenths were seen once. This CDR3 has 13 amino acids. Germline-derived CDR1 and CDR2 are LGHNT and FRNRAP. Deletions cut 7 bases from V and 6 bases from J, with 15 bases between. The receptor was derived from an adult with an advanced solid tumor such as melanoma, head and neck, liver or kidney cancer. The chain employs TRBV12-5 and TRBJ1-2; D remains ambiguous. The specimen comprised CD4+ or CD8+ T cells sorted from blood, sampled in a trial of the OX40 agonist ivuxolimab. CDR3 protein: CASAQTGGHGYTF. In DNA, the CDR3 is TGTGCTAGTGCTCAAACGGGAGGGCATGGCTACACCTTC.